The present T cell receptor beta chain was sequenced within a study of T cell repertoires in cytomegalovirus infection. Each CDR3 protein gets one entry after TCRdb re-called the reads with MiXCR. The sample lists around 170,000 distinct CDR3 sequences, approximately 15% seen once, with about a quarter in the top ten. V shed 1 base and J shed 0 bases, with 12 bases lying between them. Germline V gene data show CDR1 as SQVTM and CDR2 as ANQGSEA. The CDR3 length is 15 residues. The sequencing sample was made of PBMCs. This sequence originates from a human donor in good health (CMV status not recorded). Some clones in this sample may be carry-over from other donors' samples. This chain uses TRBV29-1 with TRBJ2-5; D may match TRBD1 or TRBD2 (5 bases each). CDR3 residues: CSVEGDQTYQETQYF. The CDR3 nucleotides read TGCAGCGTTGAAGGGGACCAGACCTACCAAGAGACCCAGTACTTC.